This T cell receptor (beta chain) was retrieved from a study of blood T cell repertoires in COVID-19. Study background: The origin of the acute and convalescent COVID-19 samples was the United States, Italy and Spain. In each case, the material was cDNA or gDNA derived from T cells, B-cell-depleted T cells, or PBMCs.

Per the authors' pipeline: Researchers report that nucleated cell counts were estimated from reference gene primer amplification. The table came from immunoSEQ multiplex PCR; TCRdb's copy has only in-frame clones and leaves some out. The V and J calls and clone size were taken over from that table, and D and trimming were inferred from the DNA. The repertoire holds around 91,000 clones, with approximately 85% as singletons. CDR3 length equals 14 residues. In germline, CDR1 is MNHNS, CDR2 SASEGT. The trim removed 2 bases at V and 6 bases at J, leaving 5 bases unmatched. Material: peripheral blood. The chain is built from TRBV6-1 and TRBJ1-1; 8 positions match TRBD1. This clonotype was obtained from a human donor in a cohort sampled during active COVID-19. In DNA, the CDR3 is TGTGCCAGCAGTGAATGGACAGGGAATGCTGAAGCTTTCTTT. Encoded protein: CASSEWTGNAEAFF.